The clone carrying this T cell receptor beta chain was seen many times. Its antigen is unknown. This sample is part of a study of T cell repertoires in cytomegalovirus infection. Study in general: Used in the study were CMV epitopes, some recently identified and HLA-C-restricted, others well-studied and HLA-B-restricted. Based on public TCR beta signatures, there were indications of CMV infection and of a matching HLA type. Study-wide results and limits: CMV-specific TCR beta clonotypes restricted by HLA-C were the ones dominating the ex vivo response. Based on cumulative public TCR beta family frequency, carriers of CMV plus the relevant HLA were identified.

Each CDR3 protein is one row after TCRdb ran MiXCR on the reads. Of tens of thousands of distinct CDR3 sequences detected, roughly 20% appear once; the ten largest clones hold approximately 61%. The V end was cut by 6 bases, the J end by 0 bases, with 12 bases between. CDR3 length: 15 residues. The sequencing here drew on CD8+ T cells from cultured PBMCs, taken from culture after CMV antigen stimulation. The chain joins TRBV12-3 or TRBV12-4 to TRBJ2-1; D ambiguous. The TCR originated in a human donor in good health (CMV status not recorded). Some clones in this sample may be carry-over from other donors' samples. CDR3 region: CASSRSPSSYNEQFF. The CDR3 nucleotides are TGTGCCAGCAGCCGGTCCCCGAGCTCCTACAATGAGCAGTTCTTC.